Following are 29 T cell receptor beta chains from one sample sequenced in a study of cytomegalovirus exposure and HLA in healthy donors. The primer mix had 60 Vbeta and 13 Jbeta primers. TCRdb's copy holds only in-frame clones and misses some; the assay was immunoSEQ multiplex PCR. The data show around 180,000 clones, 70% to 85% seen once. The sample consisted of PBMCs. All receptors derive from a girl aged 2-10 years in good health and CMV-seropositive.

The chain joins TRBV6-4 to TRBJ2-2, with D unclear. CDR1 and CDR2 from the germline V gene are MRHNA and SNTAGT. The CDR3 has 16 amino acids. With 1 base removed from V and 5 bases from J, the gap between germline ends came to 14 bases. The CDR3 DNA sequence: TGTGCCAGCAGTGACTATCCCGGGTGGGTGACCGGGGAGCTGTTTTTT. Protein: CASSDYPGWVTGELFF.

In regard to this clone: The sample holds other DNA sequences that translate to the same CDR3. The rearrangement uses TRBV18 and TRBJ1-6, with D possibly being TRBD1 (5 bases). Trimming cost V 3 bases and J 13 bases, with 19 bases left between them. Per germline, CDR1 KGHSH and CDR2 LQKENI. This CDR3 comprises 15 residues. The DNA of the CDR3 is TGTGCCAGCTCACCTATTGCCCAGGGAAGTTCCCCCCTCCACTTT. Translating gives CASSPIAQGSSPLHF.

V usage is TRBV2 and J usage is TRBJ2-5; D may be TRBD2 (6 bases). This CDR3 is 11 amino acids long. Germline V lookup: CDR1 SNHLY, CDR2 FYNNEI. Trimming removed 3 bases at V and 11 bases at J, with 10 bases between. The CDR3 reads CASSERREQYF. The CDR3 region has the DNA TGTGCCAGCAGTGAGAGGAGGGAGCAGTACTTC.

The chain is built from TRBV30 and TRBJ1-5, with 10 nucleotides matching TRBD1. Germline CDR1 reads GTSNPN; CDR2 reads SVGIG (reference sequence). This CDR3 has 15 amino acids. V was clipped by 0 bases and J by 3 bases; unmatched bases: 2. This CDR3 is CAWSVGTGVNQPQHF. The CDR3 DNA sequence: TGTGCCTGGAGTGTAGGGACAGGGGTCAATCAGCCCCAGCATTTT.

The sample holds a few counts of this clone. The gene calls are TRBV7-9 and TRBJ2-1; 7 bases fit TRBD2. J was trimmed by 4 bases and V by 1 base; bases with no gene match: 4. The germline CDR1 and CDR2 sequences are SEHNR and FQNEAQ (reference sequence). The CDR3 runs 15 residues. CDR3 sequence: CASSLGAGRYNEQFF. CDR3 sequence (DNA): TGTGCCAGCAGCTTAGGAGCGGGAAGGTACAATGAGCAGTTCTTC.

This clone was detected only once. This sample includes further DNA sequences coding for the same CDR3. The rearrangement joins TRBV28 to TRBJ1-2, with 9 bases lining up with TRBD1. CDR1 and CDR2 (germline): MDHEN, SYDVKM. CDR3 size: 15 residues. V dropped 6 bases and J dropped 5; count of bases not matched to a gene: 10. CDR3 in DNA: TGTGCCAGCAGCCCGGGACAGGGTGACTTTTATGGCTACACCTTC. Protein product: CASSPGQGDFYGYTF.

The chain is built from TRBV6-1 and TRBJ2-4, with a tentative D call TRBD1 (5 bases). The V gene lost 11 bases and the J gene lost 0 bases, with 17 bases spanning the gap. CDR1 is MNHNS and CDR2 is SASEGT in the germline V gene. CDR3 length: 15 amino acids. The CDR3 region is CASLQGLLAKNIQYF. The CDR3 DNA sequence: TGTGCCTCCCTCCAGGGTTTGCTAGCCAAAAACATTCAGTACTTC.

This chain connects TRBV7-8 to TRBJ1-5; 7 bases are shared with TRBD1. This CDR3 spans 15 amino acids. Germline CDR1 is SGHVS and CDR2 is FQNEAQ. Losses at the gene ends were 5 bases for V and 6 bases for J; bases not matched to a gene: 10. The CDR3 DNA reads as TGTGCCAGCAGCCCCGACAGGGTAGGTTCTCAGCCCCAGCATTTT. This codes for CASSPDRVGSQPQHF.

V and J are TRBV27 and TRBJ2-7; 12 nucleotides match TRBD2. CDR1 MNHEY and CDR2 SMNVEV come from the germline V gene (reference sequence). The CDR3 spans 14 residues. V trimming: 8 bases; J trimming: 2 bases; junction bases outside the gene matches: 4. The CDR3 DNA reads TGTGCCAGCGGCGGACTAGCGGGACCCTACGAGCAGTACTTC. Translated, it gives CASGGLAGPYEQYF.

As for this clone: The junction does not match germline at one end; this may be a read error. V is TRBV25-1 and J is TRBJ2-3, with a weak D call TRBD1 (6 bases). Per the germline V gene, CDR1 is MGHDK and CDR2 is SYGVNS. The CDR3 is made up of 11 amino acids. The CDR3 bases are TGCCCGGTAGGGACATCAGATACGCAGTATTTT. It encodes CPVGTSDTQYF.

The chain uses TRBV7-8 and TRBJ2-7, with D tentatively TRBD2 (5 bases). Trimming took off 2 bases at V and 3 bases at J, with 11 bases between the two ends. This CDR3 has 14 residues. Germline assignment: CDR1 SGHVS and CDR2 FQNEAQ. This CDR3 reads CASSLRESFYEQYF. The CDR3 DNA reads as TGTGCCAGCAGCTTACGGGAAAGTTTCTACGAGCAGTACTTC.

The rearrangement joins TRBV11-2 to TRBJ1-1; 8 bases match TRBD1. J gave up 4 bases and V 2 bases, and 0 bases lay outside the gene matches. CDR3 length: 13 amino acids. Per the germline V gene, CDR1 is SGHAT and CDR2 is FQNNGV. As DNA, the CDR3 is TGTGCCAGCAGCTTAACAGGGGGCACTGAAGCTTTCTTT. Its translation is CASSLTGGTEAFF.

The chain couples TRBV27 to TRBJ2-7, with a weak D call TRBD2 (5 bases). CDR3 length: 14 amino acids. V lost 4 bases and J lost 2, with 12 bases in between. The germline V gene encodes CDR1 MNHEY and CDR2 SMNVEV (reference sequence). The CDR3 loop is CASSSPPGTYEQYF. In DNA, the CDR3 is TGTGCCAGCAGTTCCCCGCCGGGAACCTACGAGCAGTACTTC.

This chain uses TRBV25-1 with TRBJ1-3; D perhaps matches TRBD1 (5 bases). Germline V CDR1 and CDR2: MGHDK, SYGVNS. The CDR3 sequence is 15 residues long. V was pared by 0 bases and J by 4 bases, with 10 bases between. CDR3 coding DNA: TGTGCCAGCAGTGAATATACAGGAGCCGGAAACACCATATATTTT. Its translation: CASSEYTGAGNTIYF.

V gene TRBV28 combines with J gene TRBJ1-3; a possible D gene is TRBD1 (6 bases). From germline, CDR1 is MDHEN and CDR2 SYDVKM. Between the trimmed V and J ends, which lost 3 bases and 1 base, there was a span of 13 bases. This CDR3 is 16 amino acids long. The CDR3 sequence: CASSLIGGGSGNTIYF. CDR3 coding DNA: TGTGCCAGCAGTTTGATAGGGGGGGGTTCTGGAAACACCATATATTTT.

The chain couples TRBV5-6 to TRBJ2-7; 8 bases line up with TRBD2. Per germline, CDR1 SGHDT and CDR2 YYEEEE. This CDR3 is 17 amino acids long. V was pared by 1 base and J by 2 bases, with 11 bases of the junction left unmatched. The CDR3 DNA follows: TGTGCCAGCAGCTTGTTGCCAGCGGGGGTACTAACCTACGAGCAGTACTTC. The encoded protein is CASSLLPAGVLTYEQYF. Full variable domain (remainder filled in from reference TRBV5-6 and TRBJ2-7): DAGVTQSPTHLIKTRGQQVTLRCSPKSGHDTVSWYQQALGQGPQFIFQYYEEEERQRGNFPDRFSGHQFPNYSSELNVNALLLGDSALYLCASSLLPAGVLTYEQYFGPGTRLTVT.

The chain uses TRBV12-5 and TRBJ2-2; 9 nucleotides align to TRBD2. From germline, CDR1 is LGHNT and CDR2 FRNRAP. This CDR3 has 15 amino acids. Germline trimming cut 2 bases from V and 8 bases from J; bases unmatched to any gene: 6. CDR3 sequence reads: CASGLYSGGSGELFF. As DNA, the CDR3 is TGTGCTAGTGGTTTGTACAGCGGGGGGTCGGGGGAGCTGTTTTTT.

In DNA, the CDR3 is TGTGCCAGCACCAGAGGCGGTGGCCACAATGAGCAGTTCTTC. It encodes CASTRGGGHNEQFF. The chain recombines TRBV5-6 with TRBJ2-1; D remains unclear. The CDR3 totals 14 residues. V lost 6 bases, J lost 5 bases, and 15 bases lay in between. The V gene's germline CDR1 is SGHDT and CDR2 YYEEEE.

This clone was recorded a few times. The chain carries TRBV2 and TRBJ2-2; D perhaps matches TRBD2 (7 bases). CDR3 length: 14 amino acids. V was pared by 9 bases and J by 4 bases, with 15 bases between. Germline V CDR1 and CDR2: SNHLY, FYNNEI. Here the CDR3 reads CARKGGPSTGELFF. CDR3 DNA sequence: TGTGCCAGGAAGGGGGGGCCGAGCACCGGGGAGCTGTTTTTT.

J is TRBJ2-3 and V is TRBV4-1, with D unresolved. V lost 5 bases and J lost 0, with 6 bases in between. The CDR3 covers 13 residues. The germline CDR1 and CDR2 sequences are MGHRA and YSYEKL. CDR3 protein: CASSDSSTDTQYF. The CDR3 DNA is TGCGCCAGCAGCGACTCTAGCACAGATACGCAGTATTTT.

J is TRBJ2-1 and V is TRBV7-3, with D perhaps TRBD2 (5 bases). This CDR3 region has 15 residues. Trimming shortened V by 1 base and J by 5 bases, and 12 bases separated the two germline ends. Germline V CDR1 and CDR2: SGHTA, FQGTGA. The CDR3 loop is CASSLRSGINNEQFF. CDR3 coding DNA: TGTGCCAGCAGCTTAAGAAGCGGCATAAACAATGAGCAGTTCTTC.

J is TRBJ2-7 and V is TRBV28, with 10 bases identical to TRBD2. Unmatched junction bases numbered 6, after V lost 0 bases and J lost 4 bases. The CDR3 contains 16 residues. Per germline, CDR1 MDHEN and CDR2 SYDVKM. CDR3 amino acids: CASSLWASGRSYEQYF. CDR3 DNA: TGTGCCAGCAGTTTATGGGCTAGCGGGAGAAGTTACGAGCAGTACTTC.

This chain connects TRBV7-9 to TRBJ1-2; 11 nucleotides align to TRBD1. Germline V CDR1 and CDR2: SEHNR, FQNEAQ (reference sequence). With V trimmed by 0 bases and J by 5 bases, 8 bases remained unmatched. The CDR3 consists of 17 residues. The CDR3 loop is CASSLAGTGGLEYGYTF. The CDR3 DNA reads as TGTGCCAGCAGCTTAGCAGGGACAGGGGGTCTAGAGTATGGCTACACCTTC. Variable domain in full (rest from reference TRBV7-9 and TRBJ1-2): DTGVSQNPRHKITKRGQNVTFRCDPISEHNRLYWYRQTLGQGPEFLTYFQNEAQLEKSRLLSDRFSAERPKGSFSTLEIQRTEQGDSAMYLCASSLAGTGGLEYGYTFGSGTRLTVV.

The chain has TRBV28 and TRBJ2-7; TRBD1 matches at 9 bases. After removal of 10 bases from V and 6 bases from J, the junction contained 10 bases not matched to a gene. The CDR3 totals 13 residues. Germline loops: CDR1 MDHEN, CDR2 SYDVKM. The CDR3 DNA is TGTGCCACCATCAACAGGGGGCCCAGCGAGCAGTACTTC. This translates into CATINRGPSEQYF.

Only a few counts were recorded for this clone. The chain couples TRBV4-1 to TRBJ2-7; 13 nucleotides line up with TRBD2. V lost 4 bases to trimming and J lost 0 bases; unmatched junction nucleotides: 3. Germline-derived CDR1 and CDR2 are MGHRA and YSYEKL. The CDR3 has 16 amino acids. Written as DNA, the CDR3 is TGCGCCAGCAGCCTTCGGACTAGCGGGAGCTCCTACGAGCAGTACTTC. Residues: CASSLRTSGSSYEQYF.

The genes are TRBV5-1 and TRBJ1-1; 12 bases match TRBD1. V shed 4 bases, J shed 2 bases, and the junction held 9 bases outside the gene matches. The CDR3 extends over 17 amino acids. CDR1 SGHRS and CDR2 YFSETQ come from the germline V gene. The DNA of the CDR3 is TGCGCCAGCAGCCCATGGGACAGGGGGCTTAAAAACACTGAAGCTTTCTTT. This encodes CASSPWDRGLKNTEAFF.

V gene TRBV4-1 combines with J gene TRBJ2-1, with 12 bases lining up with TRBD2. CDR1 and CDR2 (germline): MGHRA, YSYEKL. The CDR3 loop spans 15 amino acids. Trimming cost V 5 bases and J 4 bases; bases outside gene matches: 3. The CDR3 region is CASSGTSGLYNEQFF. CDR3 coding DNA: TGCGCCAGCAGCGGGACTAGCGGGCTTTACAATGAGCAGTTCTTC.

As regards this clone: The sample contains more than one DNA sequence encoding this CDR3. The rearrangement links TRBV29-1 to TRBJ2-7; possibly TRBD1 for D (5 bases). This CDR3 has 12 amino acids. The V gene lost 4 bases and the J gene lost 1 base, with 8 bases spanning the gap. Germline CDR1 and CDR2: SQVTM and ANQGSEA. CDR3 sequence: CSVGQGSYEQYF. For the CDR3, the DNA is TGCAGCGTTGGCCAGGGATCCTACGAGCAGTACTTC.

V is TRBV7-9 and J is TRBJ2-7, with TRBD1 identical over 8 bases. The J segment lost 2 bases and the V segment lost 5 bases, leaving 14 bases of the junction unmatched. Germline values: CDR1 SEHNR, CDR2 FQNEAQ (reference sequence). The CDR3 is made up of 17 amino acids. The CDR3 here is CASSPRDSTTGAYEQYF. The CDR3 DNA sequence: TGTGCCAGCAGCCCCCGGGATTCAACGACAGGGGCCTACGAGCAGTACTTC.